Presented here are 15 T cell receptor beta chains from one specimen sequenced in a study of T cells after yellow fever vaccination. In TCRdb, the 5' RACE reads were re-called with MiXCR into one record per CDR3 protein. The sample shows a few hundred thousand distinct CDR3 sequences, less than 20% of them seen only once. Sequencing used PBMCs, obtained 5 days after the first yellow fever vaccination. These receptors all come from a man aged 18 to 29 who received the YFV17D yellow fever vaccine.

This chain links TRBV28 with TRBJ2-2; 12 bases line up with TRBD1. This CDR3 has 14 residues. The trim removed 7 bases at V and 4 bases at J, leaving 1 base unmatched. The germline V gene encodes CDR1 MDHEN and CDR2 SYDVKM. In DNA form, the CDR3 reads TGTGCCAGCATGGGACAGGGGGCCACCGGGGAGCTGTTTTTT. This codes for CASMGQGATGELFF.

V usage is TRBV25-1 and J usage is TRBJ2-3; TRBD2 matches at 9 bases. The trim removed 1 base at V and 8 bases at J, leaving 13 bases unmatched. This CDR3 comprises 17 residues. Per germline, CDR1 MGHDK and CDR2 SYGVNS. Here the CDR3 DNA reads TGTGCCAGCAGTGAATGGTCCCCCCGGCGGGGGGGCGTTACGCAGTATTTT. Translated: CASSEWSPRRGGVTQYF.

The rearrangement links TRBV11-3 to TRBJ2-4; 9 bases are a match to TRBD1. This CDR3 is built from 13 residues. Trimming took 5 bases from V and 10 from J; bases not matched to a gene: 6. Germline V gene lookup returns CDR1 SGHNT and CDR2 YENEEA. The CDR3 sequence is CASSPGQGEIQYF. CDR3 coding DNA: TGTGCCAGCAGCCCGGGACAGGGAGAGATTCAGTACTTC.

The chain uses TRBV5-1 and TRBJ2-3; the D gene is possibly TRBD1 (5 bases). Between the trimmed V and J ends, which lost 4 bases and 4 bases, there was a span of 13 bases. The CDR3 sequence is 14 residues long. Germline V lookup: CDR1 SGHRS, CDR2 YFSETQ. This CDR3 reads CASSPGDSSDTQYF. The CDR3 DNA reads TGCGCCAGCAGCCCCGGCGACAGTTCAGATACGCAGTATTTT.

This clonotype has at least ten counts. The J gene is TRBJ2-7, the V gene TRBV6-5, with D perhaps matching TRBD1 (5 bases). Deletions cut 2 bases from V and 6 bases from J, with 17 bases between. CDR1 and CDR2 from the germline V gene are MNHEY and SVGAGI. CDR3 length: 15 residues. CDR3 protein: CASSYRQTAGVEQYF. The CDR3 DNA is TGTGCCAGCAGTTACCGGCAGACAGCCGGTGTCGAGCAGTACTTC.

The chain is built from TRBV7-2 and TRBJ1-3, with a possible D match to TRBD1 (6 bases). The CDR3 has 12 amino acids. Trimming shortened V by 6 bases and J by 11 bases, and 14 bases separated the two germline ends. Germline lookup yields CDR1 SGHTA and CDR2 FQGNSA. The CDR3 DNA sequence: TGTGCCAGCAGTTCAGGGACACGTGCCATATATTTT. Its translation: CASSSGTRAIYF.

CDR3 sequence (DNA): TGTGCCAGCAGTCAAAACCTTTGGACAGGGAAGTACGAGCAGTACTTC. Translating it yields CASSQNLWTGKYEQYF. The rearrangement uses TRBV6-2 or TRBV6-3 and TRBJ2-7, with 8 bases that match TRBD1. Germline V gene sequence: CDR1 MNHEY, CDR2 SVGEGT. With V trimmed by 5 bases and J by 4 bases, 13 bases remained unmatched. This CDR3 spans 16 amino acids.

This clonotype was seen more than once but under ten times. The chain uses TRBV7-9 and TRBJ2-5; D not resolved. Germline assignment: CDR1 SEHNR and CDR2 FQNEAQ (reference sequence). This CDR3 region has 13 residues. The V and J ends lost 7 bases and 6 bases respectively, with 15 bases between them. The CDR3 spells CASTPDRLKTQYF. CDR3 nucleotide sequence: TGTGCCAGCACCCCGGACCGTCTAAAGACCCAGTACTTC.

V gene TRBV21-1 combines with J gene TRBJ2-2; the table names TRBD1, a call not compared with the DNA. TRBV21-1 is listed as a pseudogene. The CDR3 loop spans 22 amino acids. The CDR3 DNA follows: TGTGCCAGCAGCAAGCGCCAATTTCCGGGGGGCAGCATAGGACCGAACACCGGGGAGCTGTTTTTT. This sequence encodes CASSKRQFPGGSIGPNTGELFF.

The J gene is TRBJ1-2, the V gene TRBV19, with a possible D match to TRBD1 (5 bases). V lost 3 bases, J lost 5 bases, and 13 bases lay in between. Per germline, CDR1 LNHDA and CDR2 SQIVND (reference sequence). The CDR3 totals 14 residues. CDR3 protein: CASSMSRTLYGYTF. CDR3 bases: TGTGCCAGTAGTATGTCGCGGACATTGTATGGCTACACCTTC.

The CDR3 protein is CASSQTRRGFRGTDTQYF. In DNA form, the CDR3 reads TGCGCCAGCAGCCAGACGAGGAGGGGATTCAGGGGCACAGATACGCAGTATTTT. The chain links TRBV4-3 to TRBJ2-3, with TRBD2 as a possible D gene (6 bases). The CDR3 runs to 18 residues. Looked up from germline, CDR1 is LGHNA and CDR2 is YSLEER. V was clipped by 3 bases and J by 1 base, with 20 bases between them.

This clonotype was found a few times. V is TRBV6-1 and J is TRBJ2-1; D remains ambiguous. This CDR3 spans 13 amino acids. Trimming pared 5 bases from V and 5 bases from J, leaving 10 bases between. Germline V lookup: CDR1 MNHNS, CDR2 SASEGT. This CDR3 is CASSPQPHNEQFF. CDR3 sequence (DNA): TGTGCCAGCAGTCCCCAACCTCACAATGAGCAGTTCTTC.

Ten or more counts support this clonotype. This chain links TRBV18 with TRBJ2-2; D call uncertain. V gave up 1 base and J gave up 1 base, with 4 bases separating them. The CDR3 extends over 14 amino acids. Germline assignment: CDR1 KGHSH and CDR2 LQKENI. Here the CDR3 DNA reads TGTGCCAGCTCACCACAGGGGAACACCGGGGAGCTGTTTTTT. Its translation is CASSPQGNTGELFF.

This chain uses TRBV3-1 with TRBJ1-2; D not resolved. From germline, CDR1 is LGHDT and CDR2 YNNKEL (reference sequence). The CDR3 length is 11 residues. Trimming took off 6 bases at V and 4 bases at J, with 6 bases between the two ends. The CDR3 bases are TGTGCCAGCAGAGCCGTCTATGGCTACACCTTC. Translated, it gives CASRAVYGYTF.

V usage is TRBV6-1 and J usage is TRBJ1-5; D gene uncertain. The V end lost 5 bases, the J end lost 5 bases, and 13 bases lay between the germline ends. Per germline, CDR1 MNHNS and CDR2 SASEGT. There are 14 residues in the CDR3. CDR3 bases: TGTGCCAGCAGTATAAGGTCCGGGTATCAGCCCCAGCATTTT. Translation: CASSIRSGYQPQHF.